This entry concerns a single T cell receptor (beta chain). At one boundary the junction diverges from the germline segment, which might be a read error. Produced via immunoSEQ multiplex PCR; TCRdb's table is partial and in-frame only. The profile shows roughly 2,500,000 clones, approximately 94% of them singletons. The data belong to a study of shared clonotypes between healthy human individuals. Partitioning of CD4+ cells yielded a CD45RA+ naive subset and a CD45RA-negative memory subset. CDR1 MNHNS and CDR2 SASEGT come from the germline V gene. The CDR3 is 15 amino acids. Input material: naive CD4+ T cells from PBMCs. The subset denotes: CD45RA+ positively selected. The receptor was derived from a man between 18 and 29 years old in good health. Some clones in this sample may be carry-over from other donors' samples. J is TRBJ1-1 and V is TRBV6-1; D not resolved. The CDR3, as DNA: TGTGCCAGCAGAGAAGAGGCAAGAATGAACACTGAAGCTTTCTTT. As protein: CASREEARMNTEAFF.